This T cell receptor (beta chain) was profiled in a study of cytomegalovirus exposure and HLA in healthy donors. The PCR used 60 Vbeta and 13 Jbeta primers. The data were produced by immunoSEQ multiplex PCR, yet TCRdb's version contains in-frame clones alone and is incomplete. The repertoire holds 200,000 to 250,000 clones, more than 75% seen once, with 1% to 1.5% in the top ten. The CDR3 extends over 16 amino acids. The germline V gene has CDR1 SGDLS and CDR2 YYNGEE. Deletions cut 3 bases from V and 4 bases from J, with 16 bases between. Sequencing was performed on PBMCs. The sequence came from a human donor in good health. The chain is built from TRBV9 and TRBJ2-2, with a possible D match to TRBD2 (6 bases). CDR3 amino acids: CASSASGRGFTGELFF. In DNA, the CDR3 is TGTGCCAGCAGCGCCTCGGGGCGGGGTTTCACCGGGGAGCTGTTTTTT.